The 5 T cell receptor beta chains in this list originate from one sample, sequenced in a study of neurological immune-mediated disorders (dated by TCRdb to the late 2010s). Libraries were prepared through 5' RACE. These reads were obtained on an Illumina HiSeq 2500. In TCRdb, the public reads were trimmed at Q25 with fastp and aligned with MiXCR, with productive beta chains retained. All rows with the same CDR3 protein become a single entry with the most common DNA and genes. The sample table contains 45,000 to 65,000 distinct CDR3 sequences; only one count was recorded for around 4.4% of them. In total, the top ten clones hold about 3.1% of the sample. Sequencing used PBMCs. Receptors were obtained from a man in his forties or fifties with multiple sclerosis.

This clonotype was seen at least ten times. CDR3 nucleotide sequence: TGCGCCAGCAGCTTGGAGTGGGGAAAACTCTACGAGCAGTACTTC. This translates into CASSLEWGKLYEQYF. The genes are TRBV5-1 and TRBJ2-7, with D hard to call. There are 15 residues in the CDR3. The V end lost 0 bases, the J end lost 3 bases, and 13 bases lay between the germline ends. From germline, CDR1 is SGHRS and CDR2 YFSETQ.

This clonotype has at least ten counts. This chain links TRBV20-1 with TRBJ1-1; the D gene is possibly TRBD1 (5 bases). Germline-derived CDR1 and CDR2 are DFQATT and SNEGSKA (reference sequence). The CDR3 loop spans 11 amino acids. V lost 4 bases to trimming and J lost 3 bases, with 6 bases between them. In DNA form, the CDR3 reads TGCAGTGCTAAGGGGTACACTGAAGCTTTCTTT. Protein product: CSAKGYTEAFF.

This clonotype was recorded at least ten times. V and J are TRBV28 and TRBJ1-2, with D unclear. This CDR3 is built from 11 residues. V lost 10 bases and J 8 bases, leaving 14 bases between the germline ends. Germline CDR1 MDHEN, CDR2 SYDVKM. As DNA, the CDR3 is TGTGCCACCTCGGGGATCCGGGGCTACACCTTC. It is translated as CATSGIRGYTF.

This clonotype was seen many times. The chain uses TRBV18 and TRBJ1-1; D gene unclear. Germline V CDR1 and CDR2: KGHSH, LQKENI. The germline V and J ends were trimmed by 3 bases and 5 bases, with 13 bases remaining between them. The CDR3 runs 14 residues. CDR3 residues: CASSPLPGETEAFF. The CDR3 nucleotides are TGTGCCAGCTCACCTCTCCCCGGGGAGACTGAAGCTTTCTTT.

At least ten counts were recorded for this clonotype. This sequence joins TRBV20-1 and TRBJ2-2; D uncertain. The CDR3 is made up of 15 amino acids. Germline CDR1 is DFQATT and CDR2 is SNEGSKA (reference sequence). Trimming pared 0 bases from V and 2 bases from J, leaving 10 bases between. For the CDR3, the DNA is TGCAGTGCTAGAGATGGTGGGTTTAACACCGGGGAGCTGTTTTTT. Translation gives CSARDGGFNTGELFF.